This T cell receptor beta chain emerged from a study of regulatory T cells in long-lasting Graves disease (dated by TCRdb to about 2021). Background for the entire study: In the newly diagnosed Graves' disease group, patients had been taking antithyroid drugs for less than 3 months. A total of approximately 35 samples underwent TCR sequencing: some 13 from persistent and roughly 20 from newly diagnosed Graves' disease patients. Patients with persistent Graves' disease were compared with patients with newly diagnosed Graves' disease using TCR sequencing and RNA sequencing of peripheral blood. The study took place in China and was registered as a clinical trial.

Study-wide conclusions, independent of this receptor: Compared with newly diagnosed patients, patients with persistent Graves' disease had lower TCR Shannon entropy and fewer highly expanded clones, which suggests clonal expansion. Sequencing and analysis were limited to the TCR beta chain. TRBV28, TRBJ1-2 and TRBJ2-5 were preferentially used in persistent disease, while TRBV20-1 and TRBJ2-1 were favored in newly diagnosed disease. The authors acknowledged the small sample size as a limitation that may reduce accuracy. Peripheral blood alone was examined, since thyroid tissue, which constituted the primary lesion, could not be accessed. A larger number of public clonotypes was shared among persistent patients (fewer than 3,000) than among newly diagnosed patients (approximately 1,000).

This clonotype was recorded many times. What this receptor recognizes is not known. Base qualities are not provided; no much larger clone lies one nucleotide away. Library generation was performed with multiplex PCR. TCRdb names Illumina HiSeq 4000 as the instrument used. iRepertoire HTBI primers and Arm-PCR amplification of CDR3 regions were used to construct TCR beta libraries. Before sequencing, the PCR products underwent gel purification. The authors' analysis ran thus. Across samples, roughly 60 TRBV and over 11 TRBJ segments were identified and used for gene usage analysis of CDR3 amino acid clonotypes. Filtered high-quality paired reads were merged into contigs using COPE and FqMerger. BLAST was used to align contigs to IMGT TRBV, TRBD and TRBJ reference genes, and CDR3 was defined according to IMGT. Any clonotype with a frequency above 0.1% was counted as a highly expanded clone. Shannon entropy served as the measure of repertoire diversity, while the Gini coefficient captured V-J evenness. A clonotype found in more than one individual was treated as public. TCRdb itself trimmed the public reads at Q25 with fastp, ran MiXCR and retained productive beta chains. CDR3 protein duplicates are merged, each entry listing the most common genes and DNA. The V and J calls here are based on TCRdb, not the publication. This sample comprises some 330,000 distinct CDR3 sequences, 10% to 15% of them detected only once. The ten largest make up approximately 17% of the sample.

CDR1 and CDR2 are read off the germline V gene as SGHTA and FQGNSA. V and J are truncated by 5 bases and 2 bases respectively, leaving an intervening sequence of 19 bases. Measured from the cysteine to the phenylalanine, the CDR3 is 16 residues long. Just the 48-base CDR3 DNA is kept, in frame starting at base 1. According to the study, the label for this sample's time point signals: newly diagnosed GD, antithyroid drugs for less than 3 months. RNA was extracted from PBMCs in TRIzol for both TCR sequencing and RNA sequencing. Graves' disease was diagnosed according to American Thyroid Association guidelines. Patients were recruited from an endocrinology department in Xi'an, China. From each patient, about 8.9 milliliters of peripheral blood was collected into an EDTA anticoagulant tube. Ficoll Paque Plus density gradient separation was used to isolate PBMCs, and no additional T cell sorting was done. An Agilent 2100 Bioanalyzer and agarose gel were used to check RNA quality, while a NanoDrop 2000 measured RNA concentration.

This sample also belongs to another study, concerning T cells in Graves' hyperthyroidism and ophthalmopathy. Per the second study: Graves' hyperthyroidism was defined as stable when no progression to ophthalmopathy occurred over 18 months of follow-up. Hyperthyroidism patients were aged 18 to 65 years and newly diagnosed, with disease duration of less than 2 months. Exclusion was applied to patients with uncontrolled infections, other autoimmune diseases, pregnancy or lactation. Clinical symptoms, serum thyroxine and TRAb, thyroid ultrasound, and orbital computed tomography formed the basis for the diagnoses. A first-round RT-PCR of the TCR CDR3 used the HTBI primer set with the Qiagen OneStep RT-PCR kit. Most expanded thyroid clonotypes (frequency above 0.001) were also detected in blood, suggesting blood repertoires may reflect thyroid immune responses. A model built on a 13 V-J signature distinguished ophthalmopathy from stable hyperthyroidism, reaching roughly 88% sensitivity and under 84% specificity in cross-validation and 80%/75% in testing. In validation, progression to ophthalmopathy was predicted by the model with 70.59% sensitivity and 72% to 85% specificity, a median of about 6 months before onset. To identify distinguishing TCR V-J signatures, a discovery cohort of 90 to 100 patients was used, comprising 43 with Graves' ophthalmopathy and roughly 60 with stable Graves' hyperthyroidism. Whether ophthalmopathy could be predicted prospectively was tested in an independent validation cohort made up of fewer than 20 hyperthyroidism patients plus 17 patients who later progressed to ophthalmopathy. For training and testing, the 110 or so patients in the discovery cohort were randomly divided in a 7:3 ratio. In addition, the study compared T-cell repertoires in thyroid tissue and in blood from six Graves' hyperthyroidism patients. Following sampling, methimazole starting at 30 mg daily was given to hyperthyroidism patients, and high-dose intravenous methylprednisolone was given to ophthalmopathy patients. Libraries were constructed in a second round of multiplex PCR, after which size selection and purification were carried out. Paired-end sequencing of the libraries was performed with 100 bp reads on an Illumina HiSeq2000. SOAPnuke was used to process the raw data, throwing out any read that contained adapters or uncalled bases, had a mean Phred below 15, or lacked an exact constant-primer or identifier match. COPE v1.2.5 was used to merge the high-quality paired reads, and each unique nucleotide sequence was defined as a clonotype. MiTCR v1.1 was used to align clonotypes to the IMGT TRBV, TRBD and TRBJ reference segments. Only V-J combinations with frequency above 0.0001, covering 99.2% of repertoires, were analysed. A TCS score was defined as the ratio between F50 (clonal expansion) and ExV (chaos), using BLOSUM62-based TCRdist between CDR3 peptides within each V-J. Welch's t-statistics and random forest reduced around 510 V-J features to 13, which were used in a naive Bayes classifier (R e1071). Sample size was not statistically predetermined, and investigators were not blinded to group allocation. The paper describes TCR Vbeta CDR3 sequencing of 140 or so peripheral blood samples, made up of some 42 ophthalmopathy patients, approximately 73 hyperthyroidism patients and 17 progressor patients.

This TCR was recovered from a woman aged 18-29 years with Graves disease. Donor details come from another sample of the same person, matched by shared clones. The specimen was peripheral blood mononuclear cells (PBMCs), collected at new diagnosis, from a patient treated with antithyroid drugs. The sequence links TRBV7-2 to TRBJ2-7, with TRBD1 perhaps the D gene, on 6 matching bases. The CDR3 sequence is CASSHSGDIETYEQYF. The DNA reads TGTGCCAGCAGCCACTCCGGGGACATCGAGACCTACGAGCAGTACTTC.